Shown below are 23 T cell receptor beta chains from a single sample sequenced in a study of blood T cell repertoires in COVID-19. Method: immunoSEQ multiplex PCR; TCRdb's copy keeps in-frame clones and lacks some. The table lists 200,000 to 300,000 clones, approximately 86% of them singletons. Sequencing was carried out using PBMCs or T cells enriched from blood (not recorded which). The receptors come from a woman aged 35 to 49 with acute COVID-19.

Turning to this clone: Different DNA sequences within this sample yield the same CDR3. This chain connects TRBV27 to TRBJ2-7; tentatively, D is TRBD1 (6 bases). Trimming cost V 6 bases and J 2 bases, with 11 bases left between them. The CDR3 spans 13 residues. Per the germline V gene, CDR1 is MNHEY and CDR2 is SMNVEV (reference sequence). CDR3 nucleotide sequence: TGTGCCAGCAGCCCACAGGGCCCCTACGAGCAGTACTTC. It translates to CASSPQGPYEQYF.

There are a few counts of this clone. V is TRBV5-1 and J is TRBJ2-7, with TRBD2 matching over 10 bases. The CDR3 spans 15 residues. The germline CDR1 and CDR2 sequences are SGHRS and YFSETQ. V lost 0 bases to trimming and J lost 4 bases; unmatched junction nucleotides: 4. The CDR3: CASSLVSSGRYEQYF. In DNA, the CDR3 is TGCGCCAGCAGCTTGGTGTCTAGCGGGAGATACGAGCAGTACTTC.

This chain uses TRBV5-5 with TRBJ1-1, with D unresolved. Between the trimmed V and J ends, which lost 1 base and 0 bases, there was a span of 7 bases. This CDR3 is built from 14 residues. CDR1 SGHKS and CDR2 YYEKEE come from the germline V gene (reference sequence). The CDR3 DNA is TGTGCCAGCAGCTTGATCCAGATGAACACTGAAGCTTTCTTT. Its protein product is CASSLIQMNTEAFF. The entire variable domain, with the rest obtained from reference TRBV5-5 and TRBJ1-1, is as follows: DAGVTQSPTHLIKTRGQQVTLRCSPISGHKSVSWYQQVLGQGPQFIFQYYEKEERGRGNFPDRFSARQFPNYSSELNVNALLLGDSALYLCASSLIQMNTEAFFGQGTRLTVV.

J is TRBJ1-1 and V is TRBV2; D is unresolved. Per the germline V gene, CDR1 is SNHLY and CDR2 is FYNNEI. V was shortened by 7 bases and J by 0 bases, with 12 bases between the two germline ends. This CDR3 is built from 14 residues. CDR3 residues: CASTQEVMNTEAFF. The CDR3, as DNA: TGTGCCAGCACCCAAGAGGTAATGAACACTGAAGCTTTCTTT.

The chain combines TRBV15 with TRBJ2-7, with 9 bases identical to TRBD1. V lost 3 bases and J lost 4; bases outside the gene matches: 1. Germline CDR1 is LNHNV and CDR2 is YYDKDF (reference sequence). This CDR3 contains 13 residues. Written as DNA, the CDR3 is TGTGCCACCAGCAGGGACAGGGGTTACGAGCAGTACTTC. This sequence encodes CATSRDRGYEQYF.

This chain's CDR3 is CASSLGALNQPQHF. CDR3 nucleotide sequence: TGTGCCAGCTCCTTGGGGGCTCTCAATCAGCCCCAGCATTTT. V usage is TRBV19 and J usage is TRBJ1-5; TRBD1 might be the D (6 bases). This CDR3 region has 14 residues. Germline-derived CDR1 and CDR2 are LNHDA and SQIVND (reference sequence). V lost 9 bases, J lost 3 bases, and 15 bases lay in between.

This clone was found many times. The chain uses TRBV4-1 and TRBJ1-5; no definite D call. Trimming took off 0 bases at V and 4 bases at J, with 10 bases between the two ends. Germline-derived CDR1 and CDR2 are MGHRA and YSYEKL. The CDR3 is made up of 15 amino acids. As DNA, the CDR3 is TGCGCCAGCAGCCAAGAGTTTAGAAAGAATCAGCCCCAGCATTTT. This translates into CASSQEFRKNQPQHF.

This chain uses TRBV2 with TRBJ2-1, with TRBD2 identical over 10 bases. This CDR3 comprises 14 residues. Per germline, CDR1 SNHLY and CDR2 FYNNEI. V was clipped by 3 bases and J by 10 bases; unmatched bases: 6. CDR3 bases: TGTGCCAGCAGTGACGGGCTAGCGGGAGAGGAGCAGTTCTTC. It translates to CASSDGLAGEEQFF.

The rearrangement links TRBV25-1 to TRBJ2-7; weak D call: TRBD2 (5 bases). CDR3 length equals 15 residues. The V gene's germline CDR1 is MGHDK and CDR2 SYGVNS. Trimming cost V 4 bases and J 7 bases, with 20 bases left between them. The CDR3 reads CASSVPRGAVLEQYF. CDR3 sequence (DNA): TGTGCCAGCAGTGTACCCCGGGGAGCCGTTTTGGAGCAGTACTTC.

J is TRBJ2-5 and V is TRBV30; D is ambiguous. CDR1 is GTSNPN and CDR2 is SVGIG in the germline V gene (reference sequence). The CDR3 is 12 residues long. V was pared by 8 bases and J by 0 bases, with 10 bases between. The CDR3 is CALDKYQETQYF. CDR3 DNA sequence: TGTGCCCTCGACAAGTACCAAGAGACCCAGTACTTC.

The chain joins TRBV6-5 to TRBJ2-2; TRBD1 agrees at 7 bases. This CDR3 region has 14 residues. Trimming at V came to 11 bases and at J to 1 base, leaving 7 bases not matched to a gene. From germline, CDR1 is MNHEY and CDR2 SVGAGI. In DNA form, the CDR3 reads TGTGCCGAAACCGGACAGGTGAACACCGGGGAGCTGTTTTTT. It is translated as CAETGQVNTGELFF.

The chain joins TRBV4-1 to TRBJ2-1, with 8 bases fitting TRBD1. V lost 1 base, J lost 8 bases, and 4 bases stayed unmatched. The germline V gene has CDR1 MGHRA and CDR2 YSYEKL. The CDR3 has 14 amino acids. CDR3 in DNA: TGCGCCAGCAGCCAAGCGACAGGGGTTCATGAGCAGTTCTTC. Its translation is CASSQATGVHEQFF.

This clone was found once. The chain uses TRBV5-1 and TRBJ1-5; 11 bases are a match to TRBD1. The trim removed 0 bases at V and 4 bases at J, leaving 3 bases unmatched. In germline, CDR1 is SGHRS, CDR2 YFSETQ. There are 16 residues in the CDR3. In DNA form, the CDR3 reads TGCGCCAGCAGCTTGGGGACAGGGGGCCGGAATCAGCCCCAGCATTTT. Translating it yields CASSLGTGGRNQPQHF.

Comment on this clone: The sample contains more than one DNA sequence encoding this CDR3. This chain links TRBV12-3 or TRBV12-4 with TRBJ2-1; 7 bases fit TRBD2. This CDR3 is 13 amino acids long. J lost 4 bases, V lost 6 bases, and 3 bases had no gene match. CDR3 region: CASSPGLYNEQFF. The CDR3 bases are TGTGCCAGCAGCCCGGGACTATACAATGAGCAGTTCTTC.

The CDR3 spells CASSTRSNRDFYNEQFF. The DNA of the CDR3 is TGTGCCAGCAGCACCAGATCAAACAGGGATTTCTACAATGAGCAGTTCTTC. V is TRBV9 and J is TRBJ2-1, with TRBD1 as a possible D gene (6 bases). V shed 4 bases and J shed 3 bases, with 20 bases lying between them. Germline CDR1 SGDLS, CDR2 YYNGEE. The CDR3 covers 17 residues.

To note about this clone: This likely comes from a read error, as the CDR3 has no conserved phenylalanine or tryptophan at its end. It is unclear where the CDR3 begins or ends on the DNA, so no DNA is shown, and the CDR3 is as TCRdb lists it. The chain is built from TRBV4-1 and TRBJ1-2. Per germline, CDR1 MGHRA and CDR2 YSYEKL. With termini counted, the CDR3 has 13 amino acids. The CDR3 region is CASSQASSSKRSL.

The J gene is TRBJ1-4, the V gene TRBV3-1 (or the pseudogene TRBV3-2), with 8 bases fitting TRBD1. After removal of 4 bases from V and 4 bases from J, the junction contained 8 bases not matched to a gene. The germline V gene has CDR1 LGHDT and CDR2 YNNKEL (reference sequence). The CDR3 sequence is 16 residues long. For the CDR3, the DNA is TGTGCCAGCAGCCGCCCTACAGGGGGAGATAATGAAAAACTGTTTTTT. Its translation is CASSRPTGGDNEKLFF.

The rearrangement joins TRBV3-1 (or the pseudogene TRBV3-2) to TRBJ2-1; D is undetermined. This CDR3 is built from 13 residues. From germline, CDR1 is LGHDT and CDR2 YNNKEL (reference sequence). The ends were cut back, 0 bases at V and 7 bases at J, with 7 bases in the middle. The CDR3: CASSQDRGNEQFF. CDR3 DNA sequence: TGTGCCAGCAGCCAAGATCGAGGAAATGAGCAGTTCTTC.

V usage is TRBV14 and J usage is TRBJ1-2; D is perhaps TRBD1 (5 bases). In germline, CDR1 is SGHDN, CDR2 FVKESK. V was pared by 4 bases and J by 4 bases, with 19 bases between. The CDR3 length is 16 residues. The CDR3 DNA is TGTGCCAGCAGCCCCAAGGGACTGCGGAAGCCCTATGGCTACACCTTC. It translates to CASSPKGLRKPYGYTF.

The chain uses TRBV19 and TRBJ2-3, with 9 bases that match TRBD2. The CDR3 sequence is 14 residues long. Germline V gives CDR1 LNHDA, CDR2 SQIVND (reference sequence). J lost 4 bases, V lost 7 bases, and 6 bases had no gene match. For the CDR3, the DNA is TGTGCCAGTACCACGGGACTAGCTTCAGATACGCAGTATTTT. Protein sequence: CASTTGLASDTQYF.

The rearrangement joins TRBV28 to TRBJ1-1, with TRBD1 matching over 8 bases. The germline CDR1 and CDR2 sequences are MDHEN and SYDVKM. V lost 6 bases to trimming and J lost 4 bases; unmatched junction nucleotides: 7. The CDR3 totals 14 residues. The CDR3: CASSGQGEITEAFF. DNA for the CDR3: TGTGCCAGCAGCGGACAGGGAGAGATCACTGAAGCTTTCTTT.

The V and J genes are TRBV27 and TRBJ2-1, with 10 bases identical to TRBD2. The germline CDR1 and CDR2 sequences are MNHEY and SMNVEV (reference sequence). V lost 6 bases and J lost 7; bases outside the gene matches: 9. CDR3 length equals 15 residues. The CDR3 DNA follows: TGTGCCAGCAGCCGCACTAGCGGGACTAGTAATGAGCAGTTCTTC. It codes for CASSRTSGTSNEQFF.

Only one count was recorded for this clone. This rearrangement joins TRBV4-2 to TRBJ1-1; D gene uncertain. The CDR3 has 13 residues. V dropped 1 base and J dropped 1 base, with 4 bases sitting between them. Germline values: CDR1 LGHNA, CDR2 YNFKEQ. CDR3 sequence reads: CASSQGANTEAFF. Here the CDR3 DNA reads TGTGCCAGCAGCCAAGGGGCGAACACTGAAGCTTTCTTT.